The sequence of this T cell receptor beta chain was determined in a study of T cell repertoires in cytomegalovirus infection. The study's findings and limits: It was HLA-C-restricted CMV-specific TCR beta clonotypes that dominated the response ex vivo. Cumulative frequency (of public TCR beta family members) identified carriers of CMV plus the relevant HLA.

TCRdb analysed the reads with MiXCR anew, one entry per CDR3 protein. The profile shows about 150,000 distinct CDR3 sequences, about 20% of them singletons. The CDR3 has 13 residues. Germline loops: CDR1 LNHDA, CDR2 SQIVND (reference sequence). J gave up 3 bases and V 9 bases, and 4 bases lay outside the gene matches. Concerning this clonotype itself: The antigen is undetermined.

The chain has TRBV19 and TRBJ2-1; 8 bases align to TRBD1. Sequencing input: PBMCs. This sequence originates from a human donor in good health (CMV status not recorded). Some clones in this sample may be carry-over from other donors' samples. CDR3 bases: TGTGCCAGCCTGGGACAGGTCTACAATGAGCAGTTCTTC. Translation gives CASLGQVYNEQFF.